This TCR beta chain is drawn from a study of T cell responses to AZD1222 COVID-19 vaccine. CDR3 length equals 17 residues. TCRdb's copy holds only in-frame clones and misses some; the assay was immunoSEQ multiplex PCR. Here the sample spans roughly 150,000 clones, roughly 91% being singletons. The chain has TRBV21-1 and TRBJ2-2; the table's D call TRBD2 went unverified against the DNA. TRBV21-1 is a recognized pseudogene. The source of this sequence is an adult who received the AZD1222 COVID-19 vaccine. Sequenced here: peripheral blood, sampled 28 days after the second AZD1222 dose. The CDR3 region has the DNA TGTGCCAGCAGCAAAGGGGGGACTAGCGTTGCTTTGGGGGAGCTGTTTTTT. Translation gives CASSKGGTSVALGELFF.